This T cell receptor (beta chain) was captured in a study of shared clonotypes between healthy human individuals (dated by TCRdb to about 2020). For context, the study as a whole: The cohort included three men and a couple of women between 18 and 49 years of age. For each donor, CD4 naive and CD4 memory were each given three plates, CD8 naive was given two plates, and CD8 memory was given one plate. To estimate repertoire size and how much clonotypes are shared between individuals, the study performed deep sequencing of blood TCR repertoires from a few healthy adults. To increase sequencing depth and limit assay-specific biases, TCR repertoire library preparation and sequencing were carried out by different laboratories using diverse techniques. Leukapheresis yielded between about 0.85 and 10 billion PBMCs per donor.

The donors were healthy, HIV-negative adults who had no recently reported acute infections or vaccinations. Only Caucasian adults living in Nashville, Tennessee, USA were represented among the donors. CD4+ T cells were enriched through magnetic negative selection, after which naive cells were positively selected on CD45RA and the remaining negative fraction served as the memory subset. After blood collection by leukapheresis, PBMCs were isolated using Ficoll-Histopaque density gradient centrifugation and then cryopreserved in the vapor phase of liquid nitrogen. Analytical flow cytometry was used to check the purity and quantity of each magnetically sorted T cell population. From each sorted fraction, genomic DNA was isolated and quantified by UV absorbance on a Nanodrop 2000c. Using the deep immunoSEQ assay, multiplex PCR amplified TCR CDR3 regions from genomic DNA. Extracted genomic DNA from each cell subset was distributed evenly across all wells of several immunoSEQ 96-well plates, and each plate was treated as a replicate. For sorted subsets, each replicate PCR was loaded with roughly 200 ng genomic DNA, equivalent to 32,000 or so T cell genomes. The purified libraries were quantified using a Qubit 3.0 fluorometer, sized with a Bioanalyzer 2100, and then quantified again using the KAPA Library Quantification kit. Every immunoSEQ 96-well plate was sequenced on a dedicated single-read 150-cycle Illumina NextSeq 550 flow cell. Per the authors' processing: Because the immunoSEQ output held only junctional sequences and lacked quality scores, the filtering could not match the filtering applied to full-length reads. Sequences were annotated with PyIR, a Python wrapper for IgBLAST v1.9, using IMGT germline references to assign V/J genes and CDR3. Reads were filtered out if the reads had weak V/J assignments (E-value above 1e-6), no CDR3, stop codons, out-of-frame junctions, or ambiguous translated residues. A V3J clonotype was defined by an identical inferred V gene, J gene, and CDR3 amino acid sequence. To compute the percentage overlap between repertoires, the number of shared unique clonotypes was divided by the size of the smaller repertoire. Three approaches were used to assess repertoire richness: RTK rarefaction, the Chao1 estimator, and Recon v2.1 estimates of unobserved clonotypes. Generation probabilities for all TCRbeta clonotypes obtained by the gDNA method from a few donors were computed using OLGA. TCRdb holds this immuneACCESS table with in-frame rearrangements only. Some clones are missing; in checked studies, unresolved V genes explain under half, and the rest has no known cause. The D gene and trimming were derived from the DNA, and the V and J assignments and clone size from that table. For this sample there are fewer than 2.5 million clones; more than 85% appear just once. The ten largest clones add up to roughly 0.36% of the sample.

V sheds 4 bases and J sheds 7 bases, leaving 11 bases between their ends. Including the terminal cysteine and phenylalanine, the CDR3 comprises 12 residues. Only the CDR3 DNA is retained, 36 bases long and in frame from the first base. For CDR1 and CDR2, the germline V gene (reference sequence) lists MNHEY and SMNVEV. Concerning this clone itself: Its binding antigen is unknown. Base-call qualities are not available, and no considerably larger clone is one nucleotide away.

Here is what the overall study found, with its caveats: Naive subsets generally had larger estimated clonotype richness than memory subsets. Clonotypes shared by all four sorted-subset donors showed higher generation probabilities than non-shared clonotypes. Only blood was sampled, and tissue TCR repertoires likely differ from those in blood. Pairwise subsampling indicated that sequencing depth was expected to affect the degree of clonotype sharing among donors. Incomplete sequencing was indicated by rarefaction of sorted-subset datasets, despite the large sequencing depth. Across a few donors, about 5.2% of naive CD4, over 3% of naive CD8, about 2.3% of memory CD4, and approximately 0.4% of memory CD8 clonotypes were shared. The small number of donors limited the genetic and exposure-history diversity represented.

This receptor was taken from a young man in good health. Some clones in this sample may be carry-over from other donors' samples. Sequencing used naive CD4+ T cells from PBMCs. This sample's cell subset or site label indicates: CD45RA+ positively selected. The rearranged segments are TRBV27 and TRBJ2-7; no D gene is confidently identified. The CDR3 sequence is CASSSRHSEQYF. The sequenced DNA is TGTGCCAGCAGTTCTCGTCACAGTGAGCAGTACTTC.